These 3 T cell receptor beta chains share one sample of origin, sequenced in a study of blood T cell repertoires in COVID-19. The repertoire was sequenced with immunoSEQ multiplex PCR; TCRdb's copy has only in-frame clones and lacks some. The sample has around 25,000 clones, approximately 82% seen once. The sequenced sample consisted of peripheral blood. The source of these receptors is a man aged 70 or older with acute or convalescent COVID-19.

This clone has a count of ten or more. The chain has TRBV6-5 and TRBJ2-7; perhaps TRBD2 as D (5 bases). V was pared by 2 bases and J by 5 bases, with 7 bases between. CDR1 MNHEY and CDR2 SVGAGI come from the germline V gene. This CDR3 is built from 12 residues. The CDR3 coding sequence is TGTGCCAGCAGTTACCTCGGGAACGAGCAGTACTTC. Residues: CASSYLGNEQYF.

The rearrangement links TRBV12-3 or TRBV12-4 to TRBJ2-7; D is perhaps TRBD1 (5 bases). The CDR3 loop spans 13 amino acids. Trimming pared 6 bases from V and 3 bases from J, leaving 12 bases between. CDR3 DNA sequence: TGTGCCAGCAGAGGCGACAGCTACTACGAGCAGTACTTC. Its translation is CASRGDSYYEQYF.

CDR3 DNA: TGTGCCAGCAGCATTGGACTAGCGGGAGAGCGTTACAATGAGCAGTTCTTC. This codes for CASSIGLAGERYNEQFF. This chain connects TRBV7-8 to TRBJ2-1, with 13 bases lining up with TRBD2. Germline CDR1 reads SGHVS; CDR2 reads FQNEAQ. This CDR3 is built from 17 residues. The ends lost 5 bases at V and 4 bases at J; junction bases unmatched: 8. The whole variable domain, filled in from reference TRBV7-8 and TRBJ2-1, reads GAGVSQSPRYKVAKRGQDVALRCDPISGHVSLFWYQQALGQGPEFLTYFQNEAQLDKSGLPSDRFFAERPEGSVSTLKIQRTQQEDSAVYLCASSIGLAGERYNEQFFGPGTRLTVL.